This is a list of T cell receptor beta chains from one sample in a study of T cell changes during pregnancy in multiple sclerosis. Generated by immunoSEQ multiplex PCR, the TCRdb table keeps only in-frame clones and is missing some. The sample includes tens of thousands of clones, 92% seen only once; the top ten take around 0.78%. Source: CD4+ T cells from peripheral blood mononuclear cells, taken in the third trimester of pregnancy. These TCRs come from a female donor with multiple sclerosis, enrolled in a pregnancy study. The CDR3 runs from the conserved cysteine through the conserved F or W. D genes are given only for firm matches. Expanded clones get a size class; other rows say once, few or many, or leave the size out.

j_call | clone_size | v_call | d_call | cdr3_aa | cdr3_nt
TRBJ2-7 | NA | TRBV4-3 | NA | CASSQELGLYEQYF | TGCGCCAGCAGCCAAGAACTGGGACTCTACGAGCAGTACTTC
TRBJ1-5 | NA | TRBV6-1 | NA | CASSEIGGEPQHF | TGTGCCAGCAGTGAAATCGGGGGGGAGCCCCAGCATTTT
TRBJ1-1 | NA | TRBV7-6 | TRBD1 | CASSLEGLAGGRNTEAFF | TGTGCCAGCAGCTTAGAGGGTTTGGCAGGGGGGAGGAACACTGAAGCTTTCTTT
TRBJ2-1 | NA | TRBV5-4 | TRBD2 | CASSPLAGVGNEQFF | TGTGCCAGCAGTCCGCTAGCGGGAGTAGGCAATGAGCAGTTCTTC
TRBJ2-3 | few | TRBV5-4 | NA | CASSFGGMADTQYF | TGTGCCAGCAGCTTTGGCGGGATGGCAGATACGCAGTATTTT
TRBJ2-2 | few | TRBV7-3 | NA | CASSHQQGGNAGELFF | TGTGCCAGCAGCCACCAACAGGGGGGGAACGCCGGGGAGCTGTTTTTT
TRBJ2-4 | NA | TRBV5-5 | TRBD2 | CASSTQLARAKNIQYF | TGTGCCAGCAGCACACAACTAGCGCGAGCCAAAAACATTCAGTACTTC
TRBJ2-3 | NA | TRBV2 | TRBD1 | CASSRGQASTDTQYF | TGTGCCAGCAGCCGCGGACAGGCAAGCACAGATACGCAGTATTTT
TRBJ2-5 | NA | TRBV28 | TRBD1 | CASSLGWGRGRGETQYF | TGTGCCAGCAGTTTAGGGTGGGGCAGGGGGCGCGGAGAGACCCAGTACTTC
TRBJ2-1 | NA | TRBV7-9 | NA | CASRPDRTYNEQFF | TGTGCCAGCAGACCCGACAGGACCTACAATGAGCAGTTCTTC
TRBJ1-4 | NA | TRBV28 | TRBD1 | CAARDRGEKLFF | TGTGCCGCCCGGGACAGGGGTGAAAAACTGTTTTTT
TRBJ2-7 | NA | TRBV5-1 | NA | CASSAAGTESYEQYF | TGCGCCAGCAGCGCGGCGGGGACGGAATCCTACGAGCAGTACTTC
TRBJ1-1 | NA | TRBV19 | TRBD1 | CASSIGPQGGTEAFF | TGTGCCAGTAGTATTGGCCCCCAGGGGGGAACTGAAGCTTTCTTT
TRBJ2-1 | once | TRBV11-2 | TRBD2 | CASTLAGRSTDEQFF | TGTGCCAGCACCTTAGCGGGTCGGTCGACAGATGAGCAGTTCTTC
TRBJ2-4 | NA | TRBV6-1 | NA | CASSEVAGAKNIQYF | TGTGCCAGCAGTGAAGTGGCGGGAGCCAAAAACATTCAGTACTTC
TRBJ2-1 | NA | TRBV7-2 | NA | CASSLGAAVRNEQFF | TGTGCCAGCAGCTTGGGGGCGGCGGTTAGAAATGAGCAGTTCTTC
TRBJ2-1 | once | TRBV7-3 | NA | CASSEASYNEQFF | TGTGCCAGCAGTGAGGCCTCCTACAATGAGCAGTTCTTC
TRBJ1-5 | NA | TRBV4-1 | NA | CASSASRTRGNQPQHF | TGCGCCAGCAGCGCCTCGCGGACGCGGGGGAATCAGCCCCAGCATTTT
TRBJ2-7 | NA | TRBV4-1 | NA | CATLAYEQYF | TGCGCCACCCTAGCCTACGAGCAGTACTTC
TRBJ2-3 | NA | TRBV5-1 | NA | CASSTSGVDTQYF | TGCGCCAGCAGCACCTCCGGGGTAGATACGCAGTATTTT
TRBJ2-3 | NA | TRBV5-5 | TRBD2 | CASSGGLAGPDTQYF | TGTGCCAGCAGCGGAGGACTAGCGGGACCAGATACGCAGTATTTT
TRBJ2-5 | NA | TRBV5-6 | NA | CAPARGSVSRETQYF | TGTGCGCCAGCCCGGGGGAGCGTCAGTCGGGAGACCCAGTACTTC
TRBJ2-1 | NA | TRBV11-1 | TRBD1 | CASSIGGQGMEEQFF | TGTGCCAGCAGCATAGGGGGACAGGGGATGGAGGAGCAGTTCTTC
TRBJ2-3 | NA | TRBV19 | TRBD1 | CASSIIPTGDADTQYF | TGTGCCAGTAGTATAATTCCGACAGGGGACGCAGATACGCAGTATTTT
TRBJ1-5 | once | TRBV19 | NA | CASTGGVQPQHF | TGTGCCAGCACGGGCGGGGTTCAGCCCCAGCATTTT
TRBJ1-1 | once | TRBV7-9 | NA | CASSLDSQGTEAFF | TGTGCCAGCAGCTTAGACTCCCAGGGTACTGAAGCTTTCTTT
TRBJ2-3 | NA | TRBV6-6 | NA | CASMTESYTQYF | TGTGCCAGCATGACAGAGTCTTATACGCAGTATTTT
TRBJ2-3 | once | TRBV11-2 | TRBD2 | CASSLAGGPRDTQYF | TGTGCCAGCAGTCTAGCGGGAGGGCCTAGAGATACGCAGTATTTT
TRBJ2-3 | NA | TRBV7-3 | NA | CASSAPPGDTQYF | TGTGCCAGCAGCGCCCCCCCCGGAGATACGCAGTATTTT
TRBJ2-7 | NA | TRBV28 | TRBD2 | CASSAPFLAGAVEQYF | TGTGCCAGCAGTGCGCCCTTTCTAGCGGGAGCGGTGGAGCAGTACTTC
TRBJ2-1 | NA | TRBV28 | NA | CASSLGTSHWSYNEQFF | TGTGCCAGCAGTTTAGGGACAAGCCATTGGTCCTACAATGAGCAGTTCTTC
TRBJ2-3 | NA | TRBV28 | TRBD2 | CASSTTSGSGDTQYF | TGTGCCAGCAGCACCACTAGCGGGAGTGGAGATACGCAGTATTTT
TRBJ2-7 | NA | TRBV7-2 | NA | CASSLAGGVASYEQYF | TGTGCCAGCAGCTTAGCGGGCGGGGTGGCTTCCTACGAGCAGTACTTC
TRBJ1-2 | NA | TRBV9 | TRBD1 | CASSVEDRSYGYTF | TGTGCCAGCAGCGTAGAGGACAGGAGCTATGGCTACACCTTC
TRBJ2-7 | NA | TRBV18 | NA | CASSPKIPGLVDEQYF | TGTGCCAGCTCACCGAAAATCCCGGGACTCGTTGACGAGCAGTACTTC
TRBJ2-2 | once | TRBV5-1 | NA | CASSRTSWNTGELFF | TGCGCCAGCAGCCGGACATCCTGGAACACCGGGGAGCTGTTTTTT
TRBJ1-1 | NA | TRBV6-6 | NA | CASSYSGRRGEAFF | TGTGCCAGCAGTTACTCGGGCCGAAGGGGTGAAGCTTTCTTT
TRBJ1-4 | NA | TRBV19 | TRBD1 | CASSLRLRGSPTNEKLFF | TGTGCCAGTAGTCTACGGCTCAGGGGGAGCCCAACTAATGAAAAACTGTTTTTT
TRBJ1-4 | NA | TRBV6-5 | NA | CASSYGQGRGEKLFF | TGTGCCAGCAGTTACGGTCAGGGCAGAGGTGAAAAACTGTTTTTT
TRBJ2-7 | NA | TRBV27 | TRBD2 | CASKKAGEIYEQYF | TGTGCCAGCAAAAAGGCGGGAGAGATTTACGAGCAGTACTTC
TRBJ1-3 | NA | TRBV5-1 | TRBD1 | CASSLFHTGASGNTIYF | TGCGCCAGCAGCTTGTTTCACACAGGGGCCTCTGGAAACACCATATATTTT
TRBJ2-7 | NA | TRBV29-1 | NA | CSVGHLSSYEQYF | TGCAGCGTGGGACACCTGAGCTCCTACGAGCAGTACTTC
TRBJ2-5 | once | TRBV2 | TRBD2 | CASSEGREGETQYF | TGTGCCAGCAGTGAGGGGCGGGAGGGGGAGACCCAGTACTTC
TRBJ1-5 | NA | TRBV19 | TRBD1 | CASSTPSGTGYQPQHF | TGTGCCAGTAGTACCCCGTCCGGGACAGGATATCAGCCCCAGCATTTT